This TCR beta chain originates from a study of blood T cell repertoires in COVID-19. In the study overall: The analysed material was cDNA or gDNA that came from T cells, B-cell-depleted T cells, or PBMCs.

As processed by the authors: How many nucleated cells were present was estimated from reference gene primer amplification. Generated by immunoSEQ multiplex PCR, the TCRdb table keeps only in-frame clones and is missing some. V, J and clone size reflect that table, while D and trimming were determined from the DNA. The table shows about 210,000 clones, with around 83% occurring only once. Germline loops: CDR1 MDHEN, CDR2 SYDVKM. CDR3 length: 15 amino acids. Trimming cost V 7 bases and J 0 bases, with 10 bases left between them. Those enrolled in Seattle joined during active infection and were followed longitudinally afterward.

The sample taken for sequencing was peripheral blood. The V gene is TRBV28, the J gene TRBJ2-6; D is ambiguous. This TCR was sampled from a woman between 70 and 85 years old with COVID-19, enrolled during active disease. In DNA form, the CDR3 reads TGTGCCAGCACCCCCAGAGGCTCTGGGGCCAACGTCCTGACTTTC. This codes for CASTPRGSGANVLTF. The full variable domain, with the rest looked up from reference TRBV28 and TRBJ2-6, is DVKVTQSSRYLVKRTGEKVFLECVQDMDHENMFWYRQDPGLGLRLIYFSYDVKMKEKGDIPEGYSVSREKKERFSLILESASTNQTSMYLCASTPRGSGANVLTFGAGSRLTVL.